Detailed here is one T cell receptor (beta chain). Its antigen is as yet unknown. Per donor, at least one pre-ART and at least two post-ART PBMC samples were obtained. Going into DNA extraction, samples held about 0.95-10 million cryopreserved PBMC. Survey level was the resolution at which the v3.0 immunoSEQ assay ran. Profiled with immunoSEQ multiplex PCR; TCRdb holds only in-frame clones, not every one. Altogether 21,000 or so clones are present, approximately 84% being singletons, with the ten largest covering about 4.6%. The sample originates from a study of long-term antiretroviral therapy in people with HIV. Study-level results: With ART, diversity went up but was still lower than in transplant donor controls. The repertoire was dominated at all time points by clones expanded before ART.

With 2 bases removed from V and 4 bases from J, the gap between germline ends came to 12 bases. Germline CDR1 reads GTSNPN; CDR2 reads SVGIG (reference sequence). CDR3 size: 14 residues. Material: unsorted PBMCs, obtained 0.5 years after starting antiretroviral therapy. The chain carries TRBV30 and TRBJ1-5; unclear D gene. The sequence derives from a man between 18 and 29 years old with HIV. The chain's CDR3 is CAWSPGGLNQPQHF. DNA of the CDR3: TGTGCCTGGAGTCCCGGCGGGCTAAATCAGCCCCAGCATTTT.